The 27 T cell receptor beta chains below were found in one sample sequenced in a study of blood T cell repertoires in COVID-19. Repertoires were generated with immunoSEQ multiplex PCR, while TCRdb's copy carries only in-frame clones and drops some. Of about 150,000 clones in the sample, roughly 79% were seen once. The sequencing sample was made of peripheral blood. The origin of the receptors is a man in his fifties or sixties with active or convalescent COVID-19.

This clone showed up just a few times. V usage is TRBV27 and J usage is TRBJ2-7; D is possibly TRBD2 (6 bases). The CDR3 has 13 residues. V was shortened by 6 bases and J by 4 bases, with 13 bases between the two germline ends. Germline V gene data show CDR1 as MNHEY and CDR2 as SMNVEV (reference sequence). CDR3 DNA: TGTGCCAGCAGAAGGACCGGGACTTACGAGCAGTACTTC. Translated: CASRRTGTYEQYF.

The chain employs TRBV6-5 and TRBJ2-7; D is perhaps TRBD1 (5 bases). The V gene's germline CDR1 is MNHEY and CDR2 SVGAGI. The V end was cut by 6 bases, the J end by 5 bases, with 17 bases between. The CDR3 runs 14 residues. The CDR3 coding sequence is TGTGCCAGCAGGGACCCCCCAGCAGGGAACGAGCAGTACTTC. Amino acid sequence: CASRDPPAGNEQYF.

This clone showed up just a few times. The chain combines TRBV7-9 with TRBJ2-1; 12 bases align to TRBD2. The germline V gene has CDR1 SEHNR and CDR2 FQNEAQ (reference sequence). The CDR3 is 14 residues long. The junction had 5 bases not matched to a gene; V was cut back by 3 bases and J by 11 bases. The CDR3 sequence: CASSFTTSGSKQFF. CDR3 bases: TGTGCCAGCAGCTTTACGACTAGCGGGAGTAAGCAGTTCTTC.

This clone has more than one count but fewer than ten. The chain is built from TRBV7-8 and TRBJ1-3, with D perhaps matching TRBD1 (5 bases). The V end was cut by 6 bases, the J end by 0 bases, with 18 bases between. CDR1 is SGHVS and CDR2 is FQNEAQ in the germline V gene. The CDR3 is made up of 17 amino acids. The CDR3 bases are TGTGCCAGCAGAAGTCGTGGGGCCAGCGACTCTGGAAACACCATATATTTT. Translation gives CASRSRGASDSGNTIYF.

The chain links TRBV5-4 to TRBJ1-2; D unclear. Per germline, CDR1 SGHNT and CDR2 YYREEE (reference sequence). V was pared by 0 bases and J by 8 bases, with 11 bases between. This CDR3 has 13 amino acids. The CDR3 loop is CASSLGTVEGYTF. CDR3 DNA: TGTGCCAGCAGCTTGGGCACGGTGGAGGGCTACACCTTC.

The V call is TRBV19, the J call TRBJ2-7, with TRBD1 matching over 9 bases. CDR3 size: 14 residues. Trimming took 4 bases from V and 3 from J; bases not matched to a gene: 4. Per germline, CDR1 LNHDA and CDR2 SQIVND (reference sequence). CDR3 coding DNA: TGTGCCAGTAGTACTCGGGACAGGGACTACGAGCAGTACTTC. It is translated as CASSTRDRDYEQYF. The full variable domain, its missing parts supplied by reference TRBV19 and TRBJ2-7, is DGGITQSPKYLFRKEGQNVTLSCEQNLNHDAMYWYRQDPGQGLRLIYYSQIVNDFQKGDIAEGYSVSREKKESFPLTVTSAQKNPTAFYLCASSTRDRDYEQYFGPGTRLTVT.

CDR3 bases: TGTGCCAGCCAGGAGACAGGGTTCGATGAGCAGTTCTTC. Its translation: CASQETGFDEQFF. V is TRBV7-3 and J is TRBJ2-1; the match to TRBD1 covers 7 bases. The germline V gene has CDR1 SGHTA and CDR2 FQGTGA. V shed 8 bases, J shed 8 bases, and the junction held 9 bases outside the gene matches. This CDR3 region has 13 residues.

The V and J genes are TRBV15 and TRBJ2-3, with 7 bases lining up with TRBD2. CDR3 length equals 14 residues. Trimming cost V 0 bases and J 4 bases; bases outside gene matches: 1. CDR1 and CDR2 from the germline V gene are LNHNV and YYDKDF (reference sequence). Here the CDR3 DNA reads TGTGCCACCAGCAGAGAGCGGGAGTCAGATACGCAGTATTTT. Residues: CATSRERESDTQYF.

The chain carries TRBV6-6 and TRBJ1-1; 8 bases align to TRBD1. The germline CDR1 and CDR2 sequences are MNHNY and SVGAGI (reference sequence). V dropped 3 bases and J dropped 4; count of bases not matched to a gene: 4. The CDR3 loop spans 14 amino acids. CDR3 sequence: CASSYQQGGTEAFF. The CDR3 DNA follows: TGTGCCAGCAGTTATCAACAGGGGGGCACTGAAGCTTTCTTT.

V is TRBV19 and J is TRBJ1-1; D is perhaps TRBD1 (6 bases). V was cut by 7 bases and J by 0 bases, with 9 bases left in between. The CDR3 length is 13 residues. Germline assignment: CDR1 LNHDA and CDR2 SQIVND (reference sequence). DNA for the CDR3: TGTGCCAGTAACCCAGGGGTGAACACTGAAGCTTTCTTT. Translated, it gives CASNPGVNTEAFF.

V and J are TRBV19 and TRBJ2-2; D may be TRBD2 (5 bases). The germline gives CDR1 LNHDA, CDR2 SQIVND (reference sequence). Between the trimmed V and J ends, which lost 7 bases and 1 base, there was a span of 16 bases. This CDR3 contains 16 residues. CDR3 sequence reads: CASKRLADLNTGELFF. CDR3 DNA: TGTGCCAGTAAGAGGCTAGCAGATTTGAACACCGGGGAGCTGTTTTTT.

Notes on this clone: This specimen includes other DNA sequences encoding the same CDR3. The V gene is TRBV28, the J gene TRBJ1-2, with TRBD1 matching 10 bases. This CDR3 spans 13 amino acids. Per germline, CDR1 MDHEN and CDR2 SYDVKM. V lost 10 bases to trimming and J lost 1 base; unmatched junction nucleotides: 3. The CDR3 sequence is CATRTGGNYGYTF. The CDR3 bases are TGTGCCACTAGGACAGGGGGTAACTATGGCTACACCTTC.

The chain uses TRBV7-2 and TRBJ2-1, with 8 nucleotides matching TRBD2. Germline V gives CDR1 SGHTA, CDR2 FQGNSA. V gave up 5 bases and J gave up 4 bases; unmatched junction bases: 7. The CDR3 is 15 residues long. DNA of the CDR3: TGTGCCAGCAGCCTCAGCGGGAGCGGGTACAATGAGCAGTTCTTC. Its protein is CASSLSGSGYNEQFF.

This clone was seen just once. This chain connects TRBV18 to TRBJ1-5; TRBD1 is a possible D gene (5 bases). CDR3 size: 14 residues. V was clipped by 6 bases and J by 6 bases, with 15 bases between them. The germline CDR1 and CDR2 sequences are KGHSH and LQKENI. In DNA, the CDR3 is TGTGCCAGCTCCCCGACAGATAGGGGTCAGCCCCAGCATTTT. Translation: CASSPTDRGQPQHF.

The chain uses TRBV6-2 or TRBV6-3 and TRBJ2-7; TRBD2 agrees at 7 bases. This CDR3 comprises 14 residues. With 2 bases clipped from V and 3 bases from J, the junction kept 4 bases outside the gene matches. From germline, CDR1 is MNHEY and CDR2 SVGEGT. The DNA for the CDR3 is TGTGCCAGCAGTTACCCTGGGAGGGGCTACGAGCAGTACTTC. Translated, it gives CASSYPGRGYEQYF.

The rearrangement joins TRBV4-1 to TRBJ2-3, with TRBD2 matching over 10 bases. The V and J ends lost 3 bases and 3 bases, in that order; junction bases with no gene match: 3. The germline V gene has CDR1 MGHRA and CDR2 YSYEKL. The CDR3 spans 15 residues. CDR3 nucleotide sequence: TGCGCCAGCAGCCAGTTAGCGGGAGGTACAGATACGCAGTATTTT. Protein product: CASSQLAGGTDTQYF.

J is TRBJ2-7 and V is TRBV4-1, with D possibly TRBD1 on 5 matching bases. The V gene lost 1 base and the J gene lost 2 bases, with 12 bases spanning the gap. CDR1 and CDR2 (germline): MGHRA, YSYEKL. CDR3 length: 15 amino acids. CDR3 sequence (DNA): TGCGCCAGCAGCCAAGTTGGTGAAGGGGCCTACGAGCAGTACTTC. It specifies CASSQVGEGAYEQYF.

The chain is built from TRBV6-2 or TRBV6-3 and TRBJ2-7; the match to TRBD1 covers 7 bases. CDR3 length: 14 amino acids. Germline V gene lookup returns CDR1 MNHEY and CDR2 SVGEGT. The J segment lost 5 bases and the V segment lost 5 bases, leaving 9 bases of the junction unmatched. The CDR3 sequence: CASSPTTGSDEQYF. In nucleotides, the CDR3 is TGTGCCAGCAGTCCGACGACAGGGTCCGACGAGCAGTACTTC.

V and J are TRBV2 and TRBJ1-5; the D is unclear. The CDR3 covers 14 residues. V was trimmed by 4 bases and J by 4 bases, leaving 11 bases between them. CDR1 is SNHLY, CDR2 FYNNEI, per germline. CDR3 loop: CASSGATRNQPQHF. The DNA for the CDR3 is TGTGCCAGCAGTGGAGCAACCAGAAATCAGCCCCAGCATTTT.

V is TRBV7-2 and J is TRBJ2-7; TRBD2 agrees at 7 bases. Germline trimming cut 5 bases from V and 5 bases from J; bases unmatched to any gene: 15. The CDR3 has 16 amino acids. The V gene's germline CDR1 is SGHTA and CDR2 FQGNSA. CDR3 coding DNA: TGTGCCAGCAGCAAACGCACTAGCGTGCTCAGGGACGAGCAGTACTTC. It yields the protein CASSKRTSVLRDEQYF. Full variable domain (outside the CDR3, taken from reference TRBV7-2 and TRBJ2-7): GAGVSQSPSNKVTEKGKDVELRCDPISGHTALYWYRQSLGQGLEFLIYFQGNSAPDKSGLPSDRFSAERTGGSVSTLTIQRTQQEDSAVYLCASSKRTSVLRDEQYFGPGTRLTVT.

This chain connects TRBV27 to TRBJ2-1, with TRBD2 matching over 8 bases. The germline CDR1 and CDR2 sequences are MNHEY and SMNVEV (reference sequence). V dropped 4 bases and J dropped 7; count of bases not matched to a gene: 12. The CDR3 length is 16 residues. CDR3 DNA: TGTGCCAGCAGTTCCAGCCCCTCGGGAGGGCCAAATGAGCAGTTCTTC. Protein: CASSSSPSGGPNEQFF.

For the CDR3, the DNA is TGTGCCAGCAGCCAGGCCGGGGGAAACACCATATATTTT. Residues: CASSQAGGNTIYF. The rearrangement joins TRBV14 to TRBJ1-3; D unresolved. Germline V gene sequence: CDR1 SGHDN, CDR2 FVKESK. With 3 bases removed from V and 4 bases from J, the gap between germline ends came to 7 bases. The CDR3 is 13 amino acids.

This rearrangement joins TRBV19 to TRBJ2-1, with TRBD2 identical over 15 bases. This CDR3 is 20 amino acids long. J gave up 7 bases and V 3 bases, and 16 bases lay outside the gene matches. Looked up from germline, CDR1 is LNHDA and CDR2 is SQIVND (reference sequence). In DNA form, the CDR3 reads TGTGCCAGTAGTATCGACCCCCCGGGACTAGCGGGAGGCGGGGATAATGAGCAGTTCTTC. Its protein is CASSIDPPGLAGGGDNEQFF. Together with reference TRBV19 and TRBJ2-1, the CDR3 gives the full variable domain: DGGITQSPKYLFRKEGQNVTLSCEQNLNHDAMYWYRQDPGQGLRLIYYSQIVNDFQKGDIAEGYSVSREKKESFPLTVTSAQKNPTAFYLCASSIDPPGLAGGGDNEQFFGPGTRLTVL.

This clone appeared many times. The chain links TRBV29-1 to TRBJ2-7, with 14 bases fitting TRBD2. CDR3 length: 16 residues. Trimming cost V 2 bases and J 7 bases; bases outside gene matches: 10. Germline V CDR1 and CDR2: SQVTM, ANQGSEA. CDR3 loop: CSVEWRLAGGPREQYF. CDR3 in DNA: TGCAGCGTTGAATGGCGACTAGCGGGAGGGCCGAGGGAGCAGTACTTC.

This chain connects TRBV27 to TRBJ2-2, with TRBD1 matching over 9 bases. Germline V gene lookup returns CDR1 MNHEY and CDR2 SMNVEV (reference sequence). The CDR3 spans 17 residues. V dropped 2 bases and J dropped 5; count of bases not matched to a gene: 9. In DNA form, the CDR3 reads TGTGCCAGCAGTTTACTCATAGGGACAGGGAAAACCGGGGAGCTGTTTTTT. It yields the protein CASSLLIGTGKTGELFF.

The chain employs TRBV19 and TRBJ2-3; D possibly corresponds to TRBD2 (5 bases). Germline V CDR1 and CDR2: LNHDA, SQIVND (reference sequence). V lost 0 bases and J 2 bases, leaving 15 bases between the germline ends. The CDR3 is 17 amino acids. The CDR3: CASSIDAGYLYTDTQYF. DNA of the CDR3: TGTGCCAGTAGTATAGATGCGGGCTACCTCTACACAGATACGCAGTATTTT.

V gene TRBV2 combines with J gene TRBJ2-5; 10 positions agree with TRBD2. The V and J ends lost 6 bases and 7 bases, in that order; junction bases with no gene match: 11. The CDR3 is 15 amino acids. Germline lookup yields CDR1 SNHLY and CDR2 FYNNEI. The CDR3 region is CASSPPRAGGGTQYF. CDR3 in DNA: TGTGCCAGCAGCCCTCCAAGAGCGGGAGGGGGGACCCAGTACTTC.